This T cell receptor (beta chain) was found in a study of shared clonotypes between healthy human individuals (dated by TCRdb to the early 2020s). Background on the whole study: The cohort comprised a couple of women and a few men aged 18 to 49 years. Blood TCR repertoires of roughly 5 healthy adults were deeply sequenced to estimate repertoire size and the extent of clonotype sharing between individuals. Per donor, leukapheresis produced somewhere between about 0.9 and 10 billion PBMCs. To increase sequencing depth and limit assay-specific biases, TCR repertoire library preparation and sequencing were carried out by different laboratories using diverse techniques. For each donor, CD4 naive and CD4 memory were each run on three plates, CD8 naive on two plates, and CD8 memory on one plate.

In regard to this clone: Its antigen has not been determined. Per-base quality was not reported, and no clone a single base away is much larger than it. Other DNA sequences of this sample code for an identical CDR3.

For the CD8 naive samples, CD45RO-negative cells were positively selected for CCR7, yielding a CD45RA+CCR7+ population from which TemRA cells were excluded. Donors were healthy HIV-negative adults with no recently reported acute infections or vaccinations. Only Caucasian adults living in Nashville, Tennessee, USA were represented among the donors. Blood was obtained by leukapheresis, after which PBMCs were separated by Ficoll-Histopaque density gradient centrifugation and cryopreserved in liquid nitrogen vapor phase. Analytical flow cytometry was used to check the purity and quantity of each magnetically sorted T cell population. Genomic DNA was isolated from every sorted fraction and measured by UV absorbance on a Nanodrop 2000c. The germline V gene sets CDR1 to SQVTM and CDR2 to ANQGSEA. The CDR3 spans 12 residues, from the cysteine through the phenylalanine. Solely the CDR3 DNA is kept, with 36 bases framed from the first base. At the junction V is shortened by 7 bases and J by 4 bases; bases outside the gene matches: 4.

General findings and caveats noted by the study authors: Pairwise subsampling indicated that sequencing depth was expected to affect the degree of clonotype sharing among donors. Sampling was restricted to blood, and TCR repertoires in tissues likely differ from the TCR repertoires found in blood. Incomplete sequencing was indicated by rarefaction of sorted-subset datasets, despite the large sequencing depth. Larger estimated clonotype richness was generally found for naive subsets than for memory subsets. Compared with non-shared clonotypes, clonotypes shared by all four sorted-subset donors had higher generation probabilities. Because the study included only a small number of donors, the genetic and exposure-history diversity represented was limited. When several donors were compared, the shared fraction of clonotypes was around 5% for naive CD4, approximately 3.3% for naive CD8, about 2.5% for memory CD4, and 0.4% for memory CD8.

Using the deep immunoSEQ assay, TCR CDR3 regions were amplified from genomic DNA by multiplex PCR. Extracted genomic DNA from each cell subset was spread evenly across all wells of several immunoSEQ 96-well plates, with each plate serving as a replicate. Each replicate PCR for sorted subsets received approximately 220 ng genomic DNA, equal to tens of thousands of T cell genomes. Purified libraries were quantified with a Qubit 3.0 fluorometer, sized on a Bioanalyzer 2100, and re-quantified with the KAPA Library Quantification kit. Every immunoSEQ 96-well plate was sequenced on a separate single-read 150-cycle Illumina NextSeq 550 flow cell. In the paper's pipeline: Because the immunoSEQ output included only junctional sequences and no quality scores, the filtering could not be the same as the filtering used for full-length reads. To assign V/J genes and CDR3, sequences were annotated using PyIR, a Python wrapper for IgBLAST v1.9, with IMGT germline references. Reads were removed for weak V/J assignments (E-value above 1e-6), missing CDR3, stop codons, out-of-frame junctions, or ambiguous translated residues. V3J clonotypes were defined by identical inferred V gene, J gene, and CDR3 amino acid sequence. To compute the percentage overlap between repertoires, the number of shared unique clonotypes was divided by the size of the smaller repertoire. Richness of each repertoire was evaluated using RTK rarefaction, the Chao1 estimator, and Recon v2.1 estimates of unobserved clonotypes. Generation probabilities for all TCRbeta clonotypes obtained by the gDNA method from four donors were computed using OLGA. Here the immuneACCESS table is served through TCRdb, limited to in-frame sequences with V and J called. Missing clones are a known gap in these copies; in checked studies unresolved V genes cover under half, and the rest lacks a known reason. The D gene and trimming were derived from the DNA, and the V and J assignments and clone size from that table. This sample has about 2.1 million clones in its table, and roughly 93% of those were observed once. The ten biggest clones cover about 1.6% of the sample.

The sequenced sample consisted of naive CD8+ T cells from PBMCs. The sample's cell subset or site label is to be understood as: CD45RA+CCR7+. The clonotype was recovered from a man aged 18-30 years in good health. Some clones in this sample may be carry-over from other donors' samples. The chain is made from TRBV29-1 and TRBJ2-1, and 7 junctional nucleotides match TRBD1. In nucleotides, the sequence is TGCAGCGCCCGGACAGGTTACAATGAGCAGTTCTTC. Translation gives CSARTGYNEQFF.